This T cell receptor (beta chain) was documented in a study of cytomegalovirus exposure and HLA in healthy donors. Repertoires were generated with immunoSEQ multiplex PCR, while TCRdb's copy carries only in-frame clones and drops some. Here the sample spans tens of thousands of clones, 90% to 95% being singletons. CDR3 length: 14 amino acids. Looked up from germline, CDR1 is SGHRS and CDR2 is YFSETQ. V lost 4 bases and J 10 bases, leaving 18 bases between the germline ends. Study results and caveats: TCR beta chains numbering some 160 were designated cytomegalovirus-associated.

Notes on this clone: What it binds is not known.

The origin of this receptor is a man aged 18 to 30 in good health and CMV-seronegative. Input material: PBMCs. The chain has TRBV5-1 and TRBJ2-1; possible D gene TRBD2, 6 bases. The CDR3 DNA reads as TGCGCCAGCAGCCTAGGGGACTCGACCGCCGAGCAGTTCTTC. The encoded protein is CASSLGDSTAEQFF.